This T cell receptor (beta chain) appears in the sequencing data of a study of T cell responses to AZD1222 COVID-19 vaccine. In the case of this clone: Antigen unknown.

Sequencing was performed with immunoSEQ multiplex PCR; in TCRdb, only in-frame clones are kept and a portion is missing. This table holds under 150,000 clones, over 75% found once. Study-wide points: Clonal diversity was possibly underestimated; the donors were predominantly white British and more often female. Spike was spanned by vaccine-associated CD4 TCRs, which were dominant at 160-218 and 743-854. With two AZD1222 doses given, Spike-specific TCR breadth and depth both rose. Nearly half of spike-specific TCRs reportedly target unmutated variant regions.

The sequenced sample was peripheral blood, obtained on day 0 of AZD1222 vaccination. The clonotype originates from an adult in good health.

The CDR3 region is CASRSNPRRSSYNEQFF. As DNA, the CDR3 is TGTGCCAGCAGGTCCAACCCCCGGCGGAGCTCCTACAATGAGCAGTTCTTC. The chain has TRBV25-1 and TRBJ2-1; D is uncertain. With 6 bases removed from V and 0 bases from J, the gap between germline ends came to 18 bases. This CDR3 is 17 amino acids long. Germline values: CDR1 MGHDK, CDR2 SYGVNS.